This entry lists 24 T cell receptor beta chains sequenced from one sample in a study of tumor-infiltrating lymphocytes in oesophageal squamous cell carcinoma. TCRdb reprocessed the reads with MiXCR, giving one entry per CDR3 protein. The sample contains roughly 11,000 distinct CDR3 sequences, around 56% of which appear only once. The sequenced sample was blood. All receptors come from a female donor with esophageal squamous cell carcinoma.

The table lists this clonotype with a few counts. V gene TRBV7-3 combines with J gene TRBJ2-3; D remains ambiguous. Germline V gives CDR1 SGHTA, CDR2 FQGTGA. The CDR3 runs 16 residues. V lost 1 base and J lost 6, with 17 bases in between. CDR3 protein: CASSLNPRLPGDTQYF. The CDR3, as DNA: TGTGCCAGCAGCTTAAATCCCAGACTGCCCGGGGATACGCAGTATTTT.

The chain combines TRBV7-2 with TRBJ1-1, with 12 bases matching TRBD1. The CDR3 runs to 19 residues. J was trimmed by 5 bases and V by 1 base; bases with no gene match: 14. CDR1 is SGHTA, CDR2 FQGNSA, per germline. The CDR3 region has the DNA TGTGCCAGCAGCTTAGAAATATCTGGGACAGGGGGCCGCCGAACTGAAGCTTTCTTT. It yields the protein CASSLEISGTGGRRTEAFF. The whole variable domain, filled in from reference TRBV7-2 and TRBJ1-1, reads GAGVSQSPSNKVTEKGKDVELRCDPISGHTALYWYRQSLGQGLEFLIYFQGNSAPDKSGLPSDRFSAERTGGSVSTLTIQRTQQEDSAVYLCASSLEISGTGGRRTEAFFGQGTRLTVV.

This clonotype was picked up one time. The rearrangement joins TRBV10-3 to TRBJ2-3; no definite D call. With 3 bases removed from V and 2 bases from J, the gap between germline ends came to 24 bases. The CDR3 totals 19 residues. Germline V gene lookup returns CDR1 ENHRY and CDR2 SYGVKD. The CDR3 DNA reads as TGTGCCATCAGTGAAAAGTGGGATTGGGGTAACACCCTCACAGATACGCAGTATTTT. Protein sequence: CAISEKWDWGNTLTDTQYF.

The gene calls are TRBV7-2 and TRBJ2-7, with D possibly being TRBD2 (6 bases). Trimming removed 0 bases from V and 7 bases from J, with 28 bases in between. The CDR3 spans 19 residues. Per germline, CDR1 SGHTA and CDR2 FQGNSA. The CDR3 region has the DNA TGTGCCAGCAGCTTAGCGAGGGTCGGGGGTACGGGCTCCTACAATGAGCAGTACTTC. Protein product: CASSLARVGGTGSYNEQYF.

This chain connects TRBV4-1 to TRBJ2-5; no clear D. The germline V gene encodes CDR1 MGHRA and CDR2 YSYEKL. With 0 bases removed from V and 11 bases from J, the gap between germline ends came to 28 bases. CDR3 size: 18 residues. The DNA for the CDR3 is TGCGCCAGCAGCCAAGACCCGAAGTTTTTTAGCTCCTACAATGAGCAGTACTTC. Translated, it gives CASSQDPKFFSSYNEQYF.

The V gene is TRBV20-1, the J gene TRBJ2-2; TRBD2 matches at 7 bases. The ends lost 1 base at V and 4 bases at J; junction bases unmatched: 15. The germline CDR1 and CDR2 sequences are DFQATT and SNEGSKA (reference sequence). There are 18 residues in the CDR3. The CDR3 reads CSARAVSREGRVTGELFF. As DNA, the CDR3 is TGCAGTGCTAGAGCCGTAAGTAGGGAGGGGCGGGTCACCGGGGAGCTGTTTTTT.

V and J are TRBV7-3 and TRBJ2-5, with 10 nucleotides matching TRBD2. Germline assignment: CDR1 SGHTA and CDR2 FQGTGA. The CDR3 has 15 amino acids. J was trimmed by 5 bases and V by 5 bases; bases with no gene match: 8. For the CDR3, the DNA is TGTGCCAGCAGCCCAGGGACTAGCGATCTCGAGACCCAGTACTTC. Translating gives CASSPGTSDLETQYF. Full variable domain (outside the CDR3, taken from reference TRBV7-3 and TRBJ2-5): GAGVSQTPSNKVTEKGKYVELRCDPISGHTALYWYRQSLGQGPEFLIYFQGTGAADDSGLPNDRFFAVRPEGSVSTLKIQRTERGDSAVYLCASSPGTSDLETQYFGPGTRLLVL.

This clonotype has a count of ten or more. A much larger clone is a single base away; this may be a read error. V is TRBV6-1 and J is TRBJ2-7, with 8 nucleotides matching TRBD2. The CDR3 covers 13 residues. Germline CDR1 reads MNHNS; CDR2 reads SASEGT. Unmatched junction bases numbered 10, after V lost 8 bases and J lost 7 bases. In nucleotides, the CDR3 is TGTGCCAGCTCCGGGGGGGCCGATAATGAGCAGTACTTC. It codes for CASSGGADNEQYF.

By frequency in the sample, this clonotype is medium-sized (0.01 to 0.1%). The J gene is TRBJ1-5, the V gene TRBV7-9; the match to TRBD1 covers 7 bases. Losses at the gene ends were 7 bases for V and 6 bases for J; bases not matched to a gene: 15. The CDR3 extends over 16 amino acids. Germline lookup yields CDR1 SEHNR and CDR2 FQNEAQ (reference sequence). CDR3 sequence (DNA): TGTGCCAGCACCGCCCCCCACAGGGGAGGTTTTCAGCCCCAGCATTTT. Its protein is CASTAPHRGGFQPQHF.

CDR3 DNA: TGTGCCAGCAGTACAGGGAGTGCGGCCAAAAACATTCAGTACTTC. The encoded protein is CASSTGSAAKNIQYF. The V and J genes are TRBV28 and TRBJ2-4; the D gene is possibly TRBD1 (6 bases). Trimming shortened V by 5 bases and J by 1 base, and 12 bases separated the two germline ends. Germline V gene lookup returns CDR1 MDHEN and CDR2 SYDVKM. The CDR3 has 15 residues.

The DNA for the CDR3 is TGTGCCAGCAGTTACTCTCTGGACAGGACCTACGAGCAGTACTTC. Translating it yields CASSYSLDRTYEQYF. V and J are TRBV6-6 and TRBJ2-7; 7 positions match TRBD1. Trimming removed 0 bases from V and 2 bases from J; junction bases left unmatched: 4. From germline, CDR1 is MNHNY and CDR2 SVGAGI (reference sequence). This CDR3 contains 15 residues.

The chain combines TRBV6-6 with TRBJ2-1; 8 positions match TRBD2. The CDR3 length is 13 residues. The V segment lost 6 bases and the J segment 6 bases; nucleotides outside the gene matches: 4. CDR1 and CDR2 (germline): MNHNY, SVGAGI (reference sequence). CDR3 coding DNA: TGTGCCAGCAGACGGGAGGGCAGCAATGAGCAGTTCTTC. Its translation: CASRREGSNEQFF.

With regard to this clonotype: One junction end disagrees with the germline gene, perhaps due to a read error. The chain is built from TRBV7-6 and TRBJ1-1; D call uncertain. The CDR3 covers 13 residues. From germline, CDR1 is SGHVS and CDR2 FNYEAQ. CDR3 coding DNA: TGTGCTAGCAGCTTAGGAGAGAACACTGAAGCTTTCTTT. Translation gives CASSLGENTEAFF.

This clonotype was observed a handful of times. CDR3: CASSLSGVTRQTQYF. The CDR3 nucleotides read TGTGCCAGCAGCTTGTCGGGGGTGACCCGGCAGACCCAGTACTTC. The chain carries TRBV7-2 and TRBJ2-7; the D gene is possibly TRBD2 (6 bases). TRBJ2-5 explains the end of the DNA better; the J call may be wrong. Germline CDR1 and CDR2: SGHTA and FQGNSA. The length of the CDR3 is 15 residues.

This sequence joins TRBV7-2 and TRBJ2-3, with TRBD1 matching over 8 bases. The J call is doubtful: the DNA matches TRBJ2-1 better. The CDR3 has 14 residues. Germline CDR1 SGHTA, CDR2 FQGNSA. The CDR3 loop reads CASSRDRTQETQFF. CDR3 coding DNA: TGTGCCAGCAGCCGGGACAGGACACAAGAGACCCAGTTCTTC.

This clonotype is a singleton in its sample. The chain has TRBV6-1 and TRBJ2-5; 7 nucleotides match TRBD2. Germline V gene lookup returns CDR1 MNHNS and CDR2 SASEGT. This CDR3 has 13 residues. V trimming: 3 bases; J trimming: 4 bases; junction bases outside the gene matches: 2. CDR3 in DNA: TGTGCCAGCAGTGATAGCGGGCGAGAGACCCAGTACTTC. Translated, it gives CASSDSGRETQYF.

This rearrangement joins TRBV24-1 to TRBJ2-1; D is uncertain. The J call is uncertain, as TRBJ2-7 better fits the DNA end. Germline V gives CDR1 KGHDR, CDR2 SFDVKD. The CDR3 extends over 13 amino acids. In DNA, the CDR3 is TGTGCCACCAGTGAAGGGCCACACTACGAGCAGTACTTC. Translated, it gives CATSEGPHYEQYF.

The V and J genes are TRBV6-8 and TRBJ2-5; D is perhaps TRBD2 (6 bases). Germline CDR1 is MNHGY and CDR2 is SAAAGT. The CDR3 is made up of 15 amino acids. Trimming shortened V by 8 bases and J by 5 bases, and 21 bases separated the two germline ends. The CDR3 nucleotides read TGTGCCAGCTGCGACGGGTTGTTCGGAGGGGAGACCCAGTACTTC. It codes for CASCDGLFGGETQYF.

This clonotype was counted many times. The chain joins TRBV19 to TRBJ2-7; the match to TRBD1 covers 7 bases. This CDR3 spans 12 amino acids. Germline trimming cut 7 bases from V and 3 bases from J; bases unmatched to any gene: 3. From germline, CDR1 is LNHDA and CDR2 SQIVND (reference sequence). The CDR3 coding sequence is TGTGCCAGTAATGGGGACAGCTACGAGCAGTACTTC. It encodes CASNGDSYEQYF.

The V gene is TRBV27, the J gene TRBJ2-1; 11 bases map to TRBD1. Per the germline V gene, CDR1 is MNHEY and CDR2 is SMNVEV (reference sequence). The CDR3 sequence is 15 residues long. V dropped 5 bases and J dropped 4; count of bases not matched to a gene: 4. The DNA for the CDR3 is TGTGCCAGCAGTAGAGGGACAGGGGGGTACAATGAGCAGTTCTTC. It encodes CASSRGTGGYNEQFF.

The V gene is TRBV7-9, the J gene TRBJ2-3, with 10 bases lining up with TRBD2. J gave up 1 base and V 4 bases, and 8 bases lay outside the gene matches. The germline V gene encodes CDR1 SEHNR and CDR2 FQNEAQ (reference sequence). The CDR3 length is 17 residues. The CDR3 sequence is CASSSLAGGRRTDTQYF. DNA of the CDR3: TGTGCCAGCAGCTCTTTAGCGGGAGGCAGACGCACAGATACGCAGTATTTT.

This clonotype showed up just a few times. Sequence at one end of the junction differs from germline and may be a read error. The chain joins TRBV28 to TRBJ1-1; maybe TRBD1 (5 bases). This CDR3 spans 15 amino acids. Germline-derived CDR1 and CDR2 are MDHEN and SYDVKM. The CDR3, as DNA: TGTGCCAGCAGTTTAGATTACGGGGGAAACTACGAGCAGTACTTT. Translation: CASSLDYGGNYEQYF.

The chain carries TRBV24-1 and TRBJ2-1; 7 bases align to TRBD1. CDR1 and CDR2 (germline): KGHDR, SFDVKD. Germline trimming cut 10 bases from V and 0 bases from J; bases unmatched to any gene: 2. This CDR3 region has 13 residues. CDR3 amino acids: CATQGSSYNEQFF. The CDR3 region has the DNA TGTGCCACACAGGGGAGCTCCTACAATGAGCAGTTCTTC.

The chain is built from TRBV5-1 and TRBJ2-5, with 10 bases matching TRBD2. The CDR3 loop spans 14 amino acids. V gave up 2 bases and J gave up 11 bases; unmatched junction bases: 9. Per germline, CDR1 SGHRS and CDR2 YFSETQ. The CDR3 nucleotides read TGCGCCAGCAGCTTACTAGCGGGAAAAGATGAGCAGTACTTC. Its translation: CASSLLAGKDEQYF.